This T cell receptor beta chain was retrieved from a study of cytomegalovirus exposure and HLA in healthy donors. Study at large: Most genotyped donors, 81% of 350 to 500, had Caucasian-associated genetic ancestry.

In germline, CDR1 is KGHSH, CDR2 LQKENI. CDR3 length: 17 amino acids. V shed 4 bases, J shed 3 bases, and the junction held 14 bases outside the gene matches. Findings of the study overall: In a later analysis, TCR beta V- and J-gene trimming showed a link to a missense DCLRE1C variant. Specificity for CMV antigens was confirmed in vitro for a few of the CMV-associated chains.

PCR used 60 Vbeta primers and 13 Jbeta primers. Libraries were prepared by immunoSEQ multiplex PCR; TCRdb keeps only in-frame clonotypes and omits some of them. The top ten hold about a tenth of the sample, which has about 69,000 clones, about 70% seen once. With respect to this clone: The antigen is undetermined.

The sequence derives from a woman in her twenties or thirties in good health and CMV-seronegative. The specimen was PBMCs. The chain has TRBV18 and TRBJ2-7; TRBD2 matches 8 bases. Written as DNA, the CDR3 is TGTGCCAGCTCACTGAAACGGGGGGGAGTAGGAGACTACGAGCAGTACTTC. Protein: CASSLKRGGVGDYEQYF.